The present T cell receptor (beta chain) was sequenced within a study of blood T cells in healthy people across ages. Isolation per sample recovered at least 7 million PBMCs. A second PCR of about 6 to 12 cycles used a sample-barcoded 5' primer and a J-beta primer mix. Each CDR3 protein is one row after TCRdb ran MiXCR on the 5' RACE reads. The data show approximately 810,000 distinct CDR3 sequences, with more than 25% seen just once and about 18% held by the top ten. Sequencing was performed on blood. The TCR comes from a woman aged 80 or older in good health.

The CDR3 region is CASSLGFLGSQYF. CDR3 nucleotide sequence: TGTGCCAGCAGCTTAGGTTTTCTGGGGTCACAGTATTTT. J is TRBJ2-3 and V is TRBV11-2, with D unresolved. CDR3 length: 13 amino acids. Trimming took off 1 base at V and 12 bases at J, with 14 bases between the two ends. Germline V gene sequence: CDR1 SGHAT, CDR2 FQNNGV.